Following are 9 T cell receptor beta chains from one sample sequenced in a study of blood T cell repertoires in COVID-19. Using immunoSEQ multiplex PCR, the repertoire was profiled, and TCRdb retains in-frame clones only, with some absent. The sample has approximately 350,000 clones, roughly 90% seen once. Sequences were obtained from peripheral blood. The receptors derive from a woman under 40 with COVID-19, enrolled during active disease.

This CDR3 reads CASRYRGTDTQYF. DNA of the CDR3: TGTGCCAGCAGGTACCGGGGCACAGATACGCAGTATTTT. The chain uses TRBV7-8 and TRBJ2-3; D is unclear. Germline V gene data show CDR1 as SGHVS and CDR2 as FQNEAQ. The CDR3 covers 13 residues. Trimming removed 6 bases from V and 1 base from J, with 8 bases in between.

CDR3 in amino acids: CSVTPRRTGGSYEQYF. CDR3 nucleotides: TGCAGCGTCACCCCCCGACGGACAGGGGGCTCCTACGAGCAGTACTTC. The chain recombines TRBV29-1 with TRBJ2-7; 10 bases line up with TRBD1. CDR1 is SQVTM and CDR2 is ANQGSEA in the germline V gene. V dropped 6 bases and J dropped 0; count of bases not matched to a gene: 11. This CDR3 region has 16 residues.

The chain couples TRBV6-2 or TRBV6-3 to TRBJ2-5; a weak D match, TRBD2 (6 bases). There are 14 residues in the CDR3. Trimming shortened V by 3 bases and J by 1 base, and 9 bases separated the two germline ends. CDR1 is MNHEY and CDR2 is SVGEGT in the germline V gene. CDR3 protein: CASSYSGVQETQYF. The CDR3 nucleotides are TGTGCCAGCAGTTATTCGGGGGTCCAAGAGACCCAGTACTTC.

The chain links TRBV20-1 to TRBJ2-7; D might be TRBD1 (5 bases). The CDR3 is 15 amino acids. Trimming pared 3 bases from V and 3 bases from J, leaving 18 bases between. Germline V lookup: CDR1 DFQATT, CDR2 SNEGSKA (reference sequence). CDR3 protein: CSASRGSPFLYEQYF. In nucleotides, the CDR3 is TGCAGTGCTAGTAGGGGCAGCCCCTTCCTCTACGAGCAGTACTTC.

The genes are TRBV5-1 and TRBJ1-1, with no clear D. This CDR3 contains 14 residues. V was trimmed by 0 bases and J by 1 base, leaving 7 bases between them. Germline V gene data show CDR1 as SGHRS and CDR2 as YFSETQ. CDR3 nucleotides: TGCGCCAGCAGCTTGGCCACGAGGAACACTGAAGCTTTCTTT. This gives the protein CASSLATRNTEAFF.

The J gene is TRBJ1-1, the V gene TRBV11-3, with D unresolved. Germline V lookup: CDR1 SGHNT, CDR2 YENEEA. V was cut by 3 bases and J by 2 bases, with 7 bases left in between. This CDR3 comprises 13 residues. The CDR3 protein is CASSFGINTEAFF. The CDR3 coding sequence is TGTGCCAGCAGCTTCGGGATAAACACTGAAGCTTTCTTT.

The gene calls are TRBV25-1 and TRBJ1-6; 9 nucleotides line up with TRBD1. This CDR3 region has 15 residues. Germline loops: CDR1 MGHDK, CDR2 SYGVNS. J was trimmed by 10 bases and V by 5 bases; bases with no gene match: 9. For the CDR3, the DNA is TGTGCCAGCAGTCCTCCCGGGACAGGGAGCTCACCCCTCCACTTT. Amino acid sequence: CASSPPGTGSSPLHF. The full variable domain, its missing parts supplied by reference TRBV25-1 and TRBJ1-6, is EADIYQTPRYLVIGTGKKITLECSQTMGHDKMYWYQQDPGMELHLIHYSYGVNSTEKGDLSSESTVSRIRTEHFPLTLESARPSHTSQYLCASSPPGTGSSPLHFGNGTRLTVT.

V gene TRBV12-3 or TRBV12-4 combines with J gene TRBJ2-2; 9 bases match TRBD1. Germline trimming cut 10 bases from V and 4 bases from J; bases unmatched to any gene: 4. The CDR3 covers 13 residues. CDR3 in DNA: TGTGCCACCTCGACAGGGGGCACCGGGGAGCTGTTTTTT. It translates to CATSTGGTGELFF.

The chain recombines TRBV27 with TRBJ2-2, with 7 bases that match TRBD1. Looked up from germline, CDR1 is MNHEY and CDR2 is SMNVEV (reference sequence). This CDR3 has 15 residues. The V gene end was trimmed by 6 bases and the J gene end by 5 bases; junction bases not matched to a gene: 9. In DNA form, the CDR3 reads TGTGCCAGCAGCCGAAACAGGGGTAGTACCGGGGAGCTGTTTTTT. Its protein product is CASSRNRGSTGELFF.